This T cell receptor (beta chain) emerged from a study of blood T cells in healthy people across ages. Through a sample-barcoded 5' primer and a J-beta primer mix, a second PCR was run for roughly 6 to 11 cycles. TCRdb re-derived calls from the 5' RACE reads in MiXCR, one entry per CDR3 protein. The sample contains some 780,000 distinct CDR3 sequences, just over 55% of which appear only once. Whole-study results and caveats: Long-lived donors carried more naive CD4+ cells and greater diversity than aged donors.

V gave up 5 bases and J gave up 8 bases; unmatched junction bases: 5. Germline V CDR1 and CDR2: SGHRS, YFSETQ. The CDR3 runs 13 residues. This clonotype was counted only a few times. As yet, its antigen is unknown. The V and J genes are TRBV5-1 and TRBJ2-1; 9 bases match TRBD1. Sequenced sample: blood. The receptor's source is a man aged 35 to 55 in good health. CDR3 amino acids: CASRRDRAYEQFF. CDR3 DNA: TGCGCCAGCAGAAGGGACAGGGCTTATGAGCAGTTCTTC.